This passage covers 12 T cell receptor beta chains from one sample sequenced in a study of immune heterogeneity within non-small cell lung tumors. It was a multiplex PCR that amplified TCR beta CDR3, with 32 V and 13 J primers. TCRdb re-called the multiplex PCR reads through MiXCR, storing one row per CDR3 protein. This table holds 2,500 to 3,000 distinct CDR3 sequences, 25% to 30% found once. Per sample, roughly 570 ng of bulk tumor genomic DNA was the template used. Far-apart biopsies, several per primary tumor, were taken during surgery. Curative surgery was undertaken by patients, who had untreated, newly diagnosed non-small cell lung cancer. Sequencing input: lung tumor tissue. The receptors shown here come from a man aged 55 to 69 with non-small cell lung cancer.

This clonotype was seen only a few times. The chain couples TRBV29-1 to TRBJ2-6; D not certain. Trimming removed 5 bases from V and 0 bases from J, with 5 bases in between. Germline CDR1 SQVTM, CDR2 ANQGSEA. The CDR3 extends over 13 amino acids. The CDR3 region has the DNA TGCAGCGTTCAGAGCTCTGGGGCCAACGTCCTGACTTTC. Encoded protein: CSVQSSGANVLTF. The complete variable domain, with remaining parts taken from reference TRBV29-1 and TRBJ2-6, reads SAVISQKPSRDICQRGTSLTIQCQVDSQVTMMFWYRQQPGQSLTLIATANQGSEATYESGFVIDKFPISRPNLTFSTLTVSNMSPEDSSIYLCSVQSSGANVLTFGAGSRLTVL.

Sample share makes this clonotype medium-sized. V and J are TRBV3-1 and TRBJ2-3, with a tentative D call TRBD1 (5 bases). Germline CDR1 LGHDT, CDR2 YNNKEL (reference sequence). V lost 5 bases and J lost 3, with 15 bases in between. This CDR3 has 15 amino acids. CDR3 DNA: TGTGCCAGCAGCGCTGACCAAACAGGTACAGATACGCAGTATTTT. Protein: CASSADQTGTDTQYF.

As regards this clonotype: A much larger clone lies one base from this, so it may be a read error. The rearrangement uses TRBV2 and TRBJ2-2, with D tentatively TRBD1 (6 bases). This CDR3 region has 13 residues. V lost 8 bases and J lost 6, with 13 bases in between. Germline-derived CDR1 and CDR2 are SNHLY and FYNNEI. The CDR3 DNA reads TGTGCCAGCCGGGACACACCCGCCGGGGAGCTGTTTTTT. Its protein is CASRDTPAGELFF.

This clonotype is termed medium-sized (0.01 to 0.1%). The V gene is TRBV20-1, the J gene TRBJ2-7; tentative D call: TRBD1 (5 bases). The germline V and J ends were trimmed by 2 bases and 2 bases, with 10 bases remaining between them. This CDR3 region has 13 residues. The germline CDR1 and CDR2 sequences are DFQATT and SNEGSKA (reference sequence). The CDR3 protein is CSARTGYTYEQYF. For the CDR3, the DNA is TGCAGTGCTAGAACAGGTTACACCTACGAGCAGTACTTC.

With respect to this clonotype: With a much larger clone just one base away, this may be a read error. The CDR3 sequence: CASSPRLAGVTDTQYF. In DNA form, the CDR3 reads TGTGCCAGCAGCCCTAGACTAGCGGGAGTGACAGATACGCAGTATTTT. This rearrangement joins TRBV9 to TRBJ2-3; 12 bases are a match to TRBD2. The CDR3 contains 16 residues. From germline, CDR1 is SGDLS and CDR2 YYNGEE. V gave up 4 bases and J gave up 3 bases; unmatched junction bases: 6. Complete variable domain (other parts from reference TRBV9 and TRBJ2-3): DSGVTQTPKHLITATGQRVTLRCSPRSGDLSVYWYQQSLDQGLQFLIQYYNGEERAKGNILERFSAQQFPDLHSELNLSSLELGDSALYFCASSPRLAGVTDTQYFGPGTRLTVL.

This clonotype is labeled medium-sized. This rearrangement joins TRBV7-9 to TRBJ1-6; D is undetermined. This CDR3 has 15 amino acids. CDR1 and CDR2 from the germline V gene are SEHNR and FQNEAQ (reference sequence). The V gene lost 2 bases and the J gene lost 8 bases, with 13 bases spanning the gap. CDR3 DNA: TGTGCCAGCAGCTTACAGTTAGGATATGATTCACCCCTCCACTTT. Protein: CASSLQLGYDSPLHF.

V is TRBV29-1 and J is TRBJ2-3, with 7 bases matching TRBD2. V lost 1 base and J lost 4; bases outside the gene matches: 17. The CDR3 is 18 amino acids. Germline V CDR1 and CDR2: SQVTM, ANQGSEA. The CDR3 is CSVEVLLGLDLRADTQYF. In nucleotides, the CDR3 is TGCAGCGTTGAAGTCCTCCTAGGACTAGACTTGAGGGCAGATACGCAGTATTTT.

This clonotype is termed medium-sized. The chain uses TRBV30 and TRBJ2-1; 7 bases map to TRBD2. The CDR3 extends over 16 amino acids. Germline CDR1 and CDR2: GTSNPN and SVGIG (reference sequence). With V trimmed by 2 bases and J by 7 bases, 14 bases remained unmatched. This chain's CDR3 is CAWSSYSGPVGNEQFF. DNA for the CDR3: TGTGCCTGGAGTTCCTATAGCGGGCCGGTTGGAAATGAGCAGTTCTTC.

This clonotype is medium-sized by share. CDR3 in amino acids: CASSPGDEQFF. In DNA form, the CDR3 reads TGTGCCAGCAGCCCCGGGGATGAGCAGTTCTTC. This sequence joins TRBV7-6 and TRBJ2-1; TRBD2 is a possible D gene (5 bases). The length of the CDR3 is 11 residues. CDR1 is SGHVS and CDR2 is FNYEAQ in the germline V gene. The V gene lost 5 bases and the J gene lost 8 bases, with 7 bases spanning the gap.

This clonotype is medium-sized (0.01 to 0.1%) by share. The chain uses TRBV5-1 and TRBJ2-7; weak D call: TRBD2 (7 bases). The V and J ends lost 7 bases and 3 bases respectively, with 23 bases between them. Germline CDR1 reads SGHRS; CDR2 reads YFSETQ. This CDR3 contains 16 residues. The CDR3 DNA reads TGCGCCAGCTTCTCTGGGGGCAGCGGGGCCAGCTACGAGCAGTACTTC. Translation gives CASFSGGSGASYEQYF.

As regards this clonotype: This may come from a read error, since a much larger clone is one base off. The chain's CDR3 is CASSQDRVYKTQYF. CDR3 bases: TGTGCCAGCTCCCAGGACAGGGTATATAAGACCCAGTACTTC. The chain couples TRBV18 to TRBJ2-5; 8 bases are a match to TRBD1. This CDR3 has 14 amino acids. The germline V gene encodes CDR1 KGHSH and CDR2 LQKENI. The V gene end was trimmed by 6 bases and the J gene end by 6 bases; junction bases not matched to a gene: 9. The variable domain in full, completed from reference TRBV18 and TRBJ2-5, reads NAGVMQNPRHLVRRRGQEARLRCSPMKGHSHVYWYRQLPEEGLKFMVYLQKENIIDESGMPKERFSAEFPKEGPSILRIQQVVRGDSAAYFCASSQDRVYKTQYFGPGTRLLVL.

This clonotype is medium-sized by share. CDR3 loop: CASSNRQGTGNEQFF. In DNA form, the CDR3 reads TGTGCCAGCAGCAACCGACAGGGGACGGGCAATGAGCAGTTCTTC. This chain connects TRBV11-1 to TRBJ2-1, with TRBD1 matching over 8 bases. Germline values: CDR1 SGHAT, CDR2 FQDESV (reference sequence). The J segment lost 6 bases and the V segment lost 5 bases, leaving 9 bases of the junction unmatched. The CDR3 covers 15 residues. Complete variable domain (other parts from reference TRBV11-1 and TRBJ2-1): EAEVAQSPRYKITEKSQAVAFWCDPISGHATLYWYRQILGQGPELLVQFQDESVVDDSQLPKDRFSAERLKGVDSTLKIQPAELGDSAMYLCASSNRQGTGNEQFFGPGTRLTVL.